Listed below are T cell receptor beta chains from one sample, sequenced in a study of blood T cells in healthy people across ages. TCRdb ran MiXCR on the 5' RACE reads and lists one entry per CDR3 protein. The data hold some 1.5 million distinct CDR3 sequences, with 28% observed a single time. Material: blood. All receptors come from a woman in her 30s in good health. CDR3s include the opening cysteine and the closing phenylalanine or tryptophan. The D gene is left open where the match is weak. Size values are once, few and many counts, or a class for expanded clones, and some rows have none.

v_call	j_call	d_call	clone_size	cdr3_nt	cdr3_aa
TRBV12-3/TRBV12-4	TRBJ2-3	.	many	TGTGCCAGCAGCCCCACCCCAGACGACACAGATACGCAGTATTTT	CASSPTPDDTDTQYF
TRBV20-1	TRBJ2-1	TRBD2	.	TGCAGTACTTACCGGGGGGGGTCCTACAATGAGCAGTTCTTC	CSTYRGGSYNEQFF
TRBV6-5	TRBJ1-2	TRBD1	many	TGTGCCAGCAGTTATGGACAGGGTCTTTATGGCTACACCTTC	CASSYGQGLYGYTF
TRBV3-1	TRBJ2-3	TRBD2	.	TGTGCCAGCAGCCTTAATTCCCTCAGCGGGAGGAGCACAGATACGCAGTATTTT	CASSLNSLSGRSTDTQYF
TRBV28	TRBJ1-1	.	.	TGTGCCAGCAGTTTACGGGCAGGGTGGGCCACTGAAGCTTTCTTT	CASSLRAGWATEAFF
TRBV6-5	TRBJ2-7	TRBD1	few	TGTGCCAGCGGGCTAACCGGGACAGGGGTCTACGAGCAGTACTTC	CASGLTGTGVYEQYF
TRBV20-1	TRBJ2-5	TRBD1	few	TGCAGTGCTAAGGGGGCAGTTCAGGGCCAAGAGACCCAGTACTTC	CSAKGAVQGQETQYF
TRBV20-1	TRBJ2-1	.	many	TGCAGTGCTGAGGTCCCTCTAATCTACAATGAGCAGTTCTTC	CSAEVPLIYNEQFF
TRBV28	TRBJ2-7	TRBD1	.	TGTGCCAGCAGTGAGCCCGGGACAGGGAGCCACGAGCAGTACTTC	CASSEPGTGSHEQYF
TRBV7-2	TRBJ1-4	.	many	TGTGCCAGCAGCCCCCAGGGGAATAATGAAAAACTGTTTTTT	CASSPQGNNEKLFF
TRBV2	TRBJ1-5	TRBD1	.	TGTGCCAGCAGAATGGGGACAGATCAGCCCCAGCATTTT	CASRMGTDQPQHF
TRBV7-7	TRBJ2-7	TRBD2	.	TGTGCCAGCAGCTTGAGCGGGGGAGTTACGGAGCAGTACTTC	CASSLSGGVTEQYF
TRBV20-1	TRBJ1-2	.	.	TGCAGTGCTAGACAGGAAACTAGGGATGGCTACACCTTC	CSARQETRDGYTF
TRBV2	TRBJ2-1	.	.	TGTGCCAGCAGCCGTACAGGACATGAGCAGTTCTTC	CASSRTGHEQFF
TRBV6-5	TRBJ2-7	.	.	TGTGCCAGCAGTTACAGGGCCGACTACGAGCAGTACTTC	CASSYRADYEQYF
TRBV20-1	TRBJ2-3	.	few	TGCAGTGCTAGACCCGAAACGGGCGCCAGCCGCGCAGATACGCAGTATTTT	CSARPETGASRADTQYF
TRBV5-5	TRBJ1-1	.	.	TGTGCCAGCAGCTTGTTGTCGGGGGCGCGAGTAGTGAACACTGAAGCTTTCTTT	CASSLLSGARVVNTEAFF
TRBV6-1	TRBJ2-5	TRBD1	.	TGTGCCAGCAGAAGCTTGGACAGGGAAGAGACCCAGTACTTC	CASRSLDREETQYF
TRBV4-1	TRBJ2-5	TRBD2	.	TGCGCCAGCAGCCAAGTGAGACTAGCGGTCTACAATGAGCAGTACTTC	CASSQVRLAVYNEQYF
TRBV9	TRBJ2-7	.	many	TGTGCCAGCAGCGTAGGTGGGAGACAGCTCTCCTACGAGGAGTACTTC	CASSVGGRQLSYEEYF
TRBV7-2	TRBJ2-3	.	many	TGTGCCAGCAGCCGCCCCGCGGACCTTATCACAGATACGCAGTATTTT	CASSRPADLITDTQYF
TRBV20-1	TRBJ2-5	TRBD2	.	TGCAGTGCTAGTAGAGGGGAACTAGCGGGGGGGAAGACCCAGTACTTC	CSASRGELAGGKTQYF
TRBV30	TRBJ2-7	.	few	TGTGCCTGGAGTGGGCGACTGACACAACGGCAGTACTTC	CAWSGRLTQRQYF
TRBV7-8	TRBJ2-7	.	.	TGTGCCAGCAGCTTAGGGACGGTGGCGGGACTCGACTCCTACGAGCAGTACTTC	CASSLGTVAGLDSYEQYF
TRBV6-2/TRBV6-3	TRBJ2-1	.	many	TGTGCCAGCAGTAATTTGAATGAGCAGTTCTTC	CASSNLNEQFF
TRBV5-1	TRBJ2-2	.	few	TGCGCCAGCAGCTCGGGGGCGCGGAGCACCGGGGAGCTGTTTTTT	CASSSGARSTGELFF
TRBV20-1	TRBJ2-1	.	few	TGCAGTGCCCTAGGGACTGCCATCTCCAATGAGCAGTTCTTC	CSALGTAISNEQFF
TRBV9	TRBJ1-2	.	.	TGTGCCAGCAGCGTAGGAGGGGAGAGCTATGGCTACACCTTC	CASSVGGESYGYTF
TRBV20-1	TRBJ2-7	TRBD2	many	TGCAGTGCTAGAGTAGGTAGCGGGAGCGGCGAGCAGTACTTC	CSARVGSGSGEQYF
TRBV13	TRBJ1-6	TRBD1	.	TGTGCCAGCAGCTTGCTATCGACAGGGGGTAATTCACCCCTCCACTTT	CASSLLSTGGNSPLHF
TRBV27	TRBJ2-1	TRBD2	few	TGTGCCAGCAGTTTCGGAGCGGGGTACAATGAGCAGTTCTTC	CASSFGAGYNEQFF
TRBV2	TRBJ2-4	.	.	TGTGCCGGCAGTGAAAGGCAGTCTGCCAAAAACATTCAGTACTTC	CAGSERQSAKNIQYF
TRBV20-1	TRBJ2-4	.	few	TGCAGTGCTAGAGATCAAATAAAGCAGTACTTC	CSARDQIKQYF
TRBV20-1	TRBJ2-4	TRBD2	.	TGCAGTGCTAGACTAGCGGGAGTAGGAAACATTCAGTACTTC	CSARLAGVGNIQYF
TRBV7-9	TRBJ1-4	.	.	TGTGCCAGCAGCTTAGTTGGCCAGGGCCTGGAAAAACTGTTTTTT	CASSLVGQGLEKLFF
TRBV6-6	TRBJ2-1	TRBD2	few	TGTGCCAGCAGTGGGATAGCGGGAAGCTCCTACAATGAGCAGTTCTTC	CASSGIAGSSYNEQFF
TRBV27	TRBJ1-2	TRBD1	few	TGTGCCAGCAGTCCAAAGGCATACGGGACAGGGACCTATGGCTACACCTTC	CASSPKAYGTGTYGYTF
TRBV20-1	TRBJ2-1	TRBD2	.	TGCAGTGCTAGCAAGGGACTAGTGGGAGGGCCGAGTGAGCAGTTCTTC	CSASKGLVGGPSEQFF
TRBV20-1	TRBJ1-1	.	few	TGCAGTGCTCTCTCCGACAGGTCCCTCTCTGAAGCTTTCTTT	CSALSDRSLSEAFF
TRBV2	TRBJ2-7	.	.	TGTGCCAGCAGTGCTCTAGGGGCCTACGAGCAGTACTTC	CASSALGAYEQYF
TRBV19	TRBJ1-5	.	few	TGTGCCAGTTCCCGTTCTGATGGCCCCCAGCATTTT	CASSRSDGPQHF
TRBV18	TRBJ2-6	.	.	TGTGCCAGCTCAACGGTAGGGGTTTCTGGGGCCAACGTCCTGACTTTC	CASSTVGVSGANVLTF
TRBV6-2/TRBV6-3	TRBJ1-5	.	.	TGTGCCAGCAGCCTCGGGATTAATAGCAATCAGCCCCAGCATTTT	CASSLGINSNQPQHF
TRBV29-1	TRBJ2-5	.	many	TGCAGCGCTGGACAGTTACAAGAGACCCAGTACTTC	CSAGQLQETQYF
TRBV5-1	TRBJ2-2	.	.	TGCGCCAGCATACTCGGGATGAACACCGGGGAGCTGTTTTTT	CASILGMNTGELFF
TRBV12-3/TRBV12-4	TRBJ1-2	.	few	TGTGCCAGCAGTTTCGACAGTTCGGGGGATGGCTACACCTTC	CASSFDSSGDGYTF
TRBV18	TRBJ1-6	.	few	TGTGCCAGCTCAGGGAGCTCAAATTCACCCCTCCACTTT	CASSGSSNSPLHF
TRBV7-2	TRBJ2-5	TRBD2	few	TGTGCCAGCAGCTTAGGGCTAGGGACTAGCGGGCAAGGGACCCAGTACTTC	CASSLGLGTSGQGTQYF
TRBV20-1	TRBJ1-2	.	.	TGCAGTGCCGCTGCCGGGACTTGGAGGGGCTACACCTTC	CSAAAGTWRGYTF
TRBV7-2	TRBJ2-7	.	once	TGTGCCAGCAGCTCCAGGGAGAGCTCCTACAATGAGCAGTACTTC	CASSSRESSYNEQYF
TRBV10-3	TRBJ2-1	.	many	TGTGCCATCAGTGATCCCGGCGGGTACCCCCCCACAGAGAATGAGCAGTTCTTC	CAISDPGGYPPTENEQFF
TRBV5-1	TRBJ2-7	TRBD1	many	TGCGCCAGCAGCCCCTACGACAGGGGCGCCGAGCAGTACTTC	CASSPYDRGAEQYF
TRBV7-9	TRBJ2-5	.	.	TGTGCCAGCAGCTTAGTCGAAAACGGGGAGACCCAGTACTTC	CASSLVENGETQYF
TRBV5-5	TRBJ2-1	TRBD2	.	TGTGCCAGCAGCTTTGGATCGATGAGCGGGAGCGTGTACGAGCAGTTCTTC	CASSFGSMSGSVYEQFF
TRBV29-1	TRBJ2-7	.	many	TGCAGCGTCACCTTCGGGACCGATTACGAGCAGTACTTC	CSVTFGTDYEQYF